Listed here are 5 T cell receptor beta chains from one sample, sequenced in a study of beta chain features in type 1 diabetes. Their antigens remain unidentified. Reverse transcription of all isolated RNA meant that expressed TCRB transcripts were sequenced. The method was immunoSEQ multiplex PCR; TCRdb's version includes in-frame clones alone and lacks a portion of them. Among over 150,000 clones listed, 6.5% to 9.5% were seen once. Study conclusions and caveats: Patients with Type 1 diabetes showed moderately but significantly shorter TCRB CDR3s in all four CD4+ subsets.

The sequencing input was central memory CD4+ T cells from blood. The source of these receptors is a woman aged 40 to 49 with type 1 diabetes.

There are a few counts of this clone. V gene TRBV2 combines with J gene TRBJ2-6; D may be TRBD1 (6 bases). Germline V gene sequence: CDR1 SNHLY, CDR2 FYNNEI. V was clipped by 5 bases and J by 12 bases, with 17 bases between them. This CDR3 is built from 14 residues. The CDR3 nucleotides read TGTGCCAGCAGTCTGGACAGAAACGCGCCCGTCCTGACTTTC. The encoded protein is CASSLDRNAPVLTF.

The chain combines TRBV7-2 with TRBJ1-3; 8 bases fit TRBD1. V was pared by 4 bases and J by 6 bases, with 5 bases of the junction left unmatched. The germline CDR1 and CDR2 sequences are SGHTA and FQGNSA. CDR3 length: 14 residues. For the CDR3, the DNA is TGTGCCAGCAGCTCACAGGGGGACGTAAACACCATATATTTT. It specifies CASSSQGDVNTIYF.

The sample holds a few counts of this clone. The rearrangement uses TRBV29-1 and TRBJ1-1; 7 bases are a match to TRBD1. The CDR3 spans 13 residues. Germline lookup yields CDR1 SQVTM and CDR2 ANQGSEA. Trimming removed 5 bases from V and 4 bases from J; junction bases left unmatched: 7. The CDR3 sequence is CSVFVTGATEAFF. The CDR3 DNA sequence: TGCAGCGTTTTCGTAACAGGGGCCACTGAAGCTTTCTTT.

The chain recombines TRBV19 with TRBJ2-4; D is uncertain. Looked up from germline, CDR1 is LNHDA and CDR2 is SQIVND (reference sequence). The CDR3 extends over 13 amino acids. Trimming cost V 1 base and J 6 bases, with 7 bases left between them. The CDR3, as DNA: TGTGCCAGTAGTATAGGTGAGGTAAACATTCAGTACTTC. Protein sequence: CASSIGEVNIQYF.

This clone has ten or more counts. This same CDR3 is encoded by further DNA sequences in the sample. The rearrangement joins TRBV18 to TRBJ1-1, with unresolved D. CDR1 is KGHSH, CDR2 LQKENI, per germline. Trimming cost V 2 bases and J 8 bases, with 6 bases left between them. The CDR3 has 11 amino acids. Here the CDR3 DNA reads TGTGCCAGCTCACCAAGTACAGAAGCTTTCTTT. Its protein product is CASSPSTEAFF. Based on the CDR3 plus reference TRBV18 and TRBJ1-1, the full variable domain is NAGVMQNPRHLVRRRGQEARLRCSPMKGHSHVYWYRQLPEEGLKFMVYLQKENIIDESGMPKERFSAEFPKEGPSILRIQQVVRGDSAAYFCASSPSTEAFFGQGTRLTVV.